This note documents a single T cell receptor beta chain sequence. Germline V gene data show CDR1 as SQVTM and CDR2 as ANQGSEA. The J segment lost 8 bases and the V segment lost 5 bases, leaving 5 bases of the junction unmatched. This CDR3 is 13 amino acids long. This entry belongs to a study of tumor-infiltrating lymphocytes in localized non-small cell lung cancer. Study information: Some samples were collected after neoadjuvant chemotherapy; smokers, never-smokers and several histologies were included.

The repertoire was sequenced with immunoSEQ multiplex PCR; TCRdb's copy has only in-frame clones and lacks some. The sample comprises approximately 13,000 clones, 79% of which are singletons, and approximately 12% rests with the top ten. This clonotype originated in a human donor with non-small cell lung cancer. The source material was lung tumor tissue. V is TRBV29-1 and J is TRBJ2-1; the match to TRBD1 covers 11 bases. The CDR3 region is CSVPGQGGHEQFF. The CDR3 bases are TGCAGCGTTCCGGGACAGGGGGGTCATGAGCAGTTCTTC.